The entry below gives a single TCR beta chain sequence along with its context. TCR beta CDR3 sequences were amplified from RNA transcripts. Carried out on the TCR CDR3, a first-round RT-PCR used the HTBI primer set. TCRdb reprocessed the multiplex PCR reads with MiXCR, giving one entry per CDR3 protein. The sample has roughly 300,000 distinct CDR3 sequences, about 15% seen once. Uncontrolled infection, other autoimmune disease, pregnancy or lactation excluded patients. Together with thyroid ultrasound, orbital computed tomography, serum thyroxine and TRAb, clinical symptoms were used for diagnoses. This specimen belongs to a study of T cells in Graves' hyperthyroidism and ophthalmopathy. Input material: blood. This sequence originates from a woman aged 25-40 years with Graves' hyperthyroidism.

CDR3 coding DNA: TGTGCCAGCAGCCCCCAATGGGAGGGCAATCAGCCCCAGCATTTT. The encoded protein is CASSPQWEGNQPQHF. The chain links TRBV6-2 or TRBV6-3 to TRBJ1-5, with D uncertain. Germline V lookup: CDR1 MNHEY, CDR2 SVGEGT. Trimming cost V 6 bases and J 2 bases, with 14 bases left between them. The CDR3 loop spans 15 amino acids.